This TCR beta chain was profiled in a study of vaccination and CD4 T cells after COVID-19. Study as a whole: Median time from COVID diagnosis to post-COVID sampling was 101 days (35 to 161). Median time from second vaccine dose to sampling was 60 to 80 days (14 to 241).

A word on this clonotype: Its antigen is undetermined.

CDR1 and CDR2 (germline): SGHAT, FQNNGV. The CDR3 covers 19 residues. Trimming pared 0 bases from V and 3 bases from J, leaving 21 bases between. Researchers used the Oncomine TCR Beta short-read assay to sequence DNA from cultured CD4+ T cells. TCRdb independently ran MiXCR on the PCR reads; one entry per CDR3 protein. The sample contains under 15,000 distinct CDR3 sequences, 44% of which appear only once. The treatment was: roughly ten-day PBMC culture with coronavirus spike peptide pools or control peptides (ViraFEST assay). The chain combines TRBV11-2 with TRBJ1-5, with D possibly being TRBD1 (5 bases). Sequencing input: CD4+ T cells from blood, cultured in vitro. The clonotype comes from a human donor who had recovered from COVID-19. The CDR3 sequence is CASSLDAWSGRGSNQPQHF. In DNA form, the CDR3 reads TGTGCCAGCAGCTTAGATGCCTGGTCGGGAAGGGGATCCAATCAGCCCCAGCATTTT.